This T cell receptor beta chain was profiled in a study of blood T cell repertoires in COVID-19. Study-level background: Samples representing acute and convalescent COVID-19 were sourced from the United States, Italy and Spain. PBMCs, B-cell-depleted T cells, or T cells provided the cDNA or gDNA that made up the material.

As processed by the authors: Reference gene primer amplification gave nucleated cell count estimates. TCRdb's table, derived via immunoSEQ multiplex PCR, lists solely in-frame clones and lacks some. V, J and clone size are taken as reported in that table, and D and trimming were inferred from the DNA itself. The table records approximately 260,000 clones, approximately 83% of them present only once. The CDR3 has 13 amino acids. CDR1 MNHEY and CDR2 SVGAGI come from the germline V gene. V was trimmed by 5 bases and J by 8 bases, leaving 15 bases between them. V and J are TRBV6-5 and TRBJ1-2, with D possibly TRBD1 on 6 matching bases. The specimen sequenced was peripheral blood. The receptor's source is a woman in her 70s with acute or convalescent COVID-19. CDR3 residues: CASSTQGNGGYTF. In DNA, the CDR3 is TGTGCCAGCAGTACACAGGGAAATGGAGGCTACACCTTC.